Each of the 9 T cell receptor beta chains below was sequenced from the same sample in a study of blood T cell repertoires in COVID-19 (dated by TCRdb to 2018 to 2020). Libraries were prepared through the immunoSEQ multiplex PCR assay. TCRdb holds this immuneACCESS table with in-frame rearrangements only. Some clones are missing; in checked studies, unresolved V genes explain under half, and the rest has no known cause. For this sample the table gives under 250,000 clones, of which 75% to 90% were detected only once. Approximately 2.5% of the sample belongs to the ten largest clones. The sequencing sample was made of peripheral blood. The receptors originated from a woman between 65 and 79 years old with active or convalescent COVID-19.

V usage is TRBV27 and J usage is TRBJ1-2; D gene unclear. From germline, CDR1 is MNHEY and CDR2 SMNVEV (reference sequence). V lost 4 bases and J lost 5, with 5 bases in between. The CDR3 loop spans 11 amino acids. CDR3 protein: CASSSEYGYTF. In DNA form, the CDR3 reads TGTGCCAGCAGTTCAGAATATGGCTACACCTTC.

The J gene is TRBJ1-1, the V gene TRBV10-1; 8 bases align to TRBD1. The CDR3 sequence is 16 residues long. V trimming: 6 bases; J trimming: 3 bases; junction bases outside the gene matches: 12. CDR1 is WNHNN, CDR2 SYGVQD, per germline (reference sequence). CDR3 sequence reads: CASRKGGQGRDTEAFF. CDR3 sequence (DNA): TGCGCCAGCAGGAAGGGTGGACAGGGCAGGGACACTGAAGCTTTCTTT.

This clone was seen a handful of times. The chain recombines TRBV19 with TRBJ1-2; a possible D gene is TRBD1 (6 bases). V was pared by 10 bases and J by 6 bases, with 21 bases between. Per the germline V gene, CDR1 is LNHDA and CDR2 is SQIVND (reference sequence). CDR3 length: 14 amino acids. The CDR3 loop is CATNLGGPANGYTF. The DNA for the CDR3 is TGTGCCACCAACTTGGGGGGGCCTGCAAATGGCTACACCTTC. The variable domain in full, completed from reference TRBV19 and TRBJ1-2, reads DGGITQSPKYLFRKEGQNVTLSCEQNLNHDAMYWYRQDPGQGLRLIYYSQIVNDFQKGDIAEGYSVSREKKESFPLTVTSAQKNPTAFYLCATNLGGPANGYTFGSGTRLTVV.

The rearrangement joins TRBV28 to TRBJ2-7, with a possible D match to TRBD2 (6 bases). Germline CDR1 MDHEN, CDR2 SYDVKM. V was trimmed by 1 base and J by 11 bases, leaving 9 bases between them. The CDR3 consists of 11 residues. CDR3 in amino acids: CASSLSGEKYF. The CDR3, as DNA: TGTGCCAGCAGTTTATCGGGAGAGAAGTACTTC.

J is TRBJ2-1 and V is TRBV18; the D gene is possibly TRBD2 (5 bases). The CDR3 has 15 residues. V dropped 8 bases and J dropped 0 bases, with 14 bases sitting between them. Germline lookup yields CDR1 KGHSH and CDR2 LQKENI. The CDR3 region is CASATQEDSYNEQFF. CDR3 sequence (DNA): TGTGCCAGCGCTACTCAGGAGGACTCCTACAATGAGCAGTTCTTC. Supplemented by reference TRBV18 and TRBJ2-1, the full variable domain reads NAGVMQNPRHLVRRRGQEARLRCSPMKGHSHVYWYRQLPEEGLKFMVYLQKENIIDESGMPKERFSAEFPKEGPSILRIQQVVRGDSAAYFCASATQEDSYNEQFFGPGTRLTVL.

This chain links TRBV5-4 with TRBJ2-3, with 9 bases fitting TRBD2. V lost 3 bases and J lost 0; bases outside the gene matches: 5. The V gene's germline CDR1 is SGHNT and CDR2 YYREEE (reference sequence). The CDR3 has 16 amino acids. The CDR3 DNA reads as TGTGCCAGCAGCTCCGCTGGACTAGCGAGCACAGATACGCAGTATTTT. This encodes CASSSAGLASTDTQYF.

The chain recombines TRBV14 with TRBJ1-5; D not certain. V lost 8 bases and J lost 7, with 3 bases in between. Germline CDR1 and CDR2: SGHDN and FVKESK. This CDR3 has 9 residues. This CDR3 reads CASSQPQHF. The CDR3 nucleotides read TGTGCCAGCTCACAGCCCCAGCATTTT. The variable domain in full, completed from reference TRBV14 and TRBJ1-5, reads EAGVTQFPSHSVIEKGQTVTLRCDPISGHDNLYWYRRVMGKEIKFLLHFVKESKQDESGMPNNRFLAERTGGTYSTLKVQPAELEDSGVYFCASSQPQHFGDGTRLSIL.

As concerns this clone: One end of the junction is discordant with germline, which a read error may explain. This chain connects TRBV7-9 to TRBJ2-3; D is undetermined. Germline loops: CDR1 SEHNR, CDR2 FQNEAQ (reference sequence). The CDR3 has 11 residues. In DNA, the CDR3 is TGTGCCAGCAGCTTTCAGTGGGCCCTGGATTTT. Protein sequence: CASSFQWALDF.

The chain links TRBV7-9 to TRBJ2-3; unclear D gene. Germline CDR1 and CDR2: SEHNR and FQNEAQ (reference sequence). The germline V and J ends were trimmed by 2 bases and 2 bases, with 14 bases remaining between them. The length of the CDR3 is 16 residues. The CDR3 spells CASSLPGSGLTDTQYF. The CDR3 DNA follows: TGTGCCAGCAGCTTACCAGGTAGTGGGCTCACAGATACGCAGTATTTT. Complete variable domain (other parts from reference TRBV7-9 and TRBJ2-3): DTGVSQNPRHKITKRGQNVTFRCDPISEHNRLYWYRQTLGQGPEFLTYFQNEAQLEKSRLLSDRFSAERPKGSFSTLEIQRTEQGDSAMYLCASSLPGSGLTDTQYFGPGTRLTVL.